This T cell receptor beta chain was identified in a study of CD8+ T cells in alopecia areata. Following RNA extraction, reverse transcription yielded cDNA that acted as the sequencing template. Using immunoSEQ multiplex PCR, the repertoire was profiled, and TCRdb retains in-frame clones only, with some absent. The sample contains around 200,000 clones, approximately 56% of which appear only once. Study observations and caveats: Numerous clones, expanded in lesions, remained in scalp and blood during tofacitinib.

Sample treatment: oral pan-JAK inhibitor, 5-10 mg twice daily. Notes on this clone: Its target is unknown.

The clonotype originates from a human donor with alopecia areata. The sequencing here drew on CD4+ T cells sorted from blood, taken at week 4, from a patient treated with tofacitinib.

The CDR3: CAIQEDSPNQPQHF. In nucleotides, the CDR3 is TGTGCCATCCAGGAGGACAGCCCCAATCAGCCCCAGCATTTT. This chain connects TRBV10-3 to TRBJ1-5, with D possibly being TRBD1 (6 bases). Trimming removed 8 bases at V and 3 bases at J, with 14 bases between. The CDR3 has 14 residues. Germline-derived CDR1 and CDR2 are ENHRY and SYGVKD.